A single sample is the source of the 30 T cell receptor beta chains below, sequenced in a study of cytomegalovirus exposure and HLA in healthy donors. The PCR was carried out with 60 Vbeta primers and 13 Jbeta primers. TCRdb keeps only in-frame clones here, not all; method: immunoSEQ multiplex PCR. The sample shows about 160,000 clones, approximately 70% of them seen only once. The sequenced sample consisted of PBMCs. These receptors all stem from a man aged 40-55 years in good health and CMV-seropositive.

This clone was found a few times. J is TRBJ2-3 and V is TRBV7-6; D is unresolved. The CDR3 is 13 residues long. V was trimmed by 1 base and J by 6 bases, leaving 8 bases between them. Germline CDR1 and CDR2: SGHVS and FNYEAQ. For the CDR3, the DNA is TGTGCCAGCAGCTTAGGAGGATCCGATACGCAGTATTTT. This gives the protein CASSLGGSDTQYF.

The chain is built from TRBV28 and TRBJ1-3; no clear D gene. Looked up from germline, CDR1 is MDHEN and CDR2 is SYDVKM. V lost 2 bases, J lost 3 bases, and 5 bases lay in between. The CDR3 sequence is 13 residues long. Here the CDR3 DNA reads TGTGCCAGCAGTTTAGCACTTGGAAACACCATATATTTT. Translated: CASSLALGNTIYF. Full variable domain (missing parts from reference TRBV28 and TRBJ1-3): DVKVTQSSRYLVKRTGEKVFLECVQDMDHENMFWYRQDPGLGLRLIYFSYDVKMKEKGDIPEGYSVSREKKERFSLILESASTNQTSMYLCASSLALGNTIYFGEGSWLTVV.

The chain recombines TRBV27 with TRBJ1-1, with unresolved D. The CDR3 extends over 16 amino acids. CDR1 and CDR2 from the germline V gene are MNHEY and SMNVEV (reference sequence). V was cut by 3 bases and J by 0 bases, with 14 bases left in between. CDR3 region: CASSFLTPGMNTEAFF. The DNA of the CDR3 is TGTGCCAGCAGTTTCCTTACCCCGGGGATGAACACTGAAGCTTTCTTT.

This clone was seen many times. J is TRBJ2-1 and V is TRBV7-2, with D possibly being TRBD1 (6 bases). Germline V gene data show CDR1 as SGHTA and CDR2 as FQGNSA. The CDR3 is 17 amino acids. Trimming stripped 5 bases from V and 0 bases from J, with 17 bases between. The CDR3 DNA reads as TGTGCCAGCAGCCCAAGACTGGACAGAAGCTCCTACAATGAGCAGTTCTTC. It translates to CASSPRLDRSSYNEQFF.

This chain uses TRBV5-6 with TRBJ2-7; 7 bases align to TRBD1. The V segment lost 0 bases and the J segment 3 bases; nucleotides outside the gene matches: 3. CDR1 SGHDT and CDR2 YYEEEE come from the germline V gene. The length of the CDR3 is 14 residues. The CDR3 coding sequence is TGTGCCAGCAGCTTGGTGGGACAGCTCTACGAGCAGTACTTC. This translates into CASSLVGQLYEQYF.

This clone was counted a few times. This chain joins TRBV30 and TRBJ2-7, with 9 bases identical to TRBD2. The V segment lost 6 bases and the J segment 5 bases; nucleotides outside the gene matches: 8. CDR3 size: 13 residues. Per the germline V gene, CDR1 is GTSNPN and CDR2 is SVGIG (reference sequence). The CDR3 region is CACTGTSFDEQYF. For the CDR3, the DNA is TGTGCCTGTACCGGGACTAGCTTCGACGAGCAGTACTTC.

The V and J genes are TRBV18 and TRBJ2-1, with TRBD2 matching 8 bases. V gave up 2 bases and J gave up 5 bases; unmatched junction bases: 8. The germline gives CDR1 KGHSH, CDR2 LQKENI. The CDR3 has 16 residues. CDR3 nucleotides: TGTGCCAGCTCACCAACGGGGGGGGGCCGCAACAATGAGCAGTTCTTC. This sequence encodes CASSPTGGGRNNEQFF.

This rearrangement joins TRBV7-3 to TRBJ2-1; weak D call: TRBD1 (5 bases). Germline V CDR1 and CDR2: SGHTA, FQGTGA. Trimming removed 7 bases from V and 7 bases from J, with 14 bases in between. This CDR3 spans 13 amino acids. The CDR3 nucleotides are TGTGCCAGCAACGACAGAGGAGATAATGAGCAGTTCTTC. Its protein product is CASNDRGDNEQFF.

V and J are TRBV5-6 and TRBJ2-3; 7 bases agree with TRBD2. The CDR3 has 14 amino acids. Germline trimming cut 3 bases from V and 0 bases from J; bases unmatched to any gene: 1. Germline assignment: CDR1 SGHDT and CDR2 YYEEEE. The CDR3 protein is CASSWGGSTDTQYF. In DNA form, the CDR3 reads TGTGCCAGCAGCTGGGGAGGGAGCACAGATACGCAGTATTTT.

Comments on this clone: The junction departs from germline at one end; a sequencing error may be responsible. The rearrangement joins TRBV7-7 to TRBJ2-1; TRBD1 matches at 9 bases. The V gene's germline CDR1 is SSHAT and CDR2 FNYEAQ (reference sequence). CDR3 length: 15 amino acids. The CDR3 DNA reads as TGTGCTAGCAGCTTACGACAGGGGGGCTACAATGAGCAGTTCTTC. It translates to CASSLRQGGYNEQFF.

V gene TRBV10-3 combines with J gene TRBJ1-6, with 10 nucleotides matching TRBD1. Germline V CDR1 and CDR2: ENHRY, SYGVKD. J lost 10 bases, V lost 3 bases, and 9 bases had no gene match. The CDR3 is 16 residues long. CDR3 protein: CAISDPRQGAGSPLHF. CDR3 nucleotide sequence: TGTGCCATCAGTGACCCTCGACAGGGGGCTGGGTCACCCCTCCACTTT.

The CDR3 DNA follows: TGTGCCAGTAGTAAACTCGACCAGGGGGCCACTGGGGAGCTGTTTTTT. Encoded protein: CASSKLDQGATGELFF. The chain links TRBV19 to TRBJ2-2, with 8 bases that match TRBD1. The CDR3 is 16 amino acids. Germline CDR1 LNHDA, CDR2 SQIVND (reference sequence). Unmatched junction bases numbered 12, after V lost 4 bases and J lost 8 bases.

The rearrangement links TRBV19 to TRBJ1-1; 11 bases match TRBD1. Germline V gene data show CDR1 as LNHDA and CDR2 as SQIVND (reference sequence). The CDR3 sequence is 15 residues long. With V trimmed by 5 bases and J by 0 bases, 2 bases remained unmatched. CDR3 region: CASSGQGAMNTEAFF. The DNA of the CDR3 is TGTGCCAGTAGTGGACAGGGGGCGATGAACACTGAAGCTTTCTTT.

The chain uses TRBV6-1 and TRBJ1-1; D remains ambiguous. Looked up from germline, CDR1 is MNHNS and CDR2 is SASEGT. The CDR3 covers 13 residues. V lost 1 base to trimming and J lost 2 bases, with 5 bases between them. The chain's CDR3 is CASSEVYNTEAFF. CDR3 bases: TGTGCCAGCAGTGAAGTTTATAACACTGAAGCTTTCTTT.

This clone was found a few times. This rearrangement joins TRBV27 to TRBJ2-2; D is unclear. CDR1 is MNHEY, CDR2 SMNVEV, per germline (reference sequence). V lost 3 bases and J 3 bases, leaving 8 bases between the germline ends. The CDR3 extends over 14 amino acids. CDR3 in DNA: TGTGCCAGCAGTTTTTCGAGGTACACCGGGGAGCTGTTTTTT. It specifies CASSFSRYTGELFF.

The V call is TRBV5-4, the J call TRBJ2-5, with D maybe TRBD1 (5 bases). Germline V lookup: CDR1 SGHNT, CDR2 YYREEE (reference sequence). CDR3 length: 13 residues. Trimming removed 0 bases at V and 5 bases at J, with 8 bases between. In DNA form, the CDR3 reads TGTGCCAGCAGCTTGGGACAGAAGGAGACCCAGTACTTC. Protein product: CASSLGQKETQYF.

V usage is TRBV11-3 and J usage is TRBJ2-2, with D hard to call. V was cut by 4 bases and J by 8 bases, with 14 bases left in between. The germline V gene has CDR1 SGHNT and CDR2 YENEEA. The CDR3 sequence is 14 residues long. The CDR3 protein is CASSSDTLGGELFF. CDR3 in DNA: TGTGCCAGCAGCTCAGACACCCTAGGTGGGGAGCTGTTTTTT.

The CDR3 spells CAWSGQMGTEAFF. The CDR3 region has the DNA TGTGCCTGGAGCGGACAGATGGGAACTGAAGCTTTCTTT. The J gene is TRBJ1-1, the V gene TRBV30; D possibly corresponds to TRBD1 (6 bases). Looked up from germline, CDR1 is GTSNPN and CDR2 is SVGIG (reference sequence). Trimming took 3 bases from V and 5 from J, leaving 13 bases between them. The CDR3 extends over 13 amino acids. The whole variable domain, filled in from reference TRBV30 and TRBJ1-1, reads SQTIHQWPATLVQPVGSPLSLECTVEGTSNPNLYWYRQAAGRGLQLLFYSVGIGQISSEVPQNLSASRPQDRQFILSSKKLLLSDSGFYLCAWSGQMGTEAFFGQGTRLTVV.

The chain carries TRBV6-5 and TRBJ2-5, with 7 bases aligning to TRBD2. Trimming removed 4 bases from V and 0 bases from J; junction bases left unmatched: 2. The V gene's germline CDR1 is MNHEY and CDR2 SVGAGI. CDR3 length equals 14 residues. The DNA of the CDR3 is TGTGCCAGCAGTTTGGCGGGGGACCAAGAGACCCAGTACTTC. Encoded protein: CASSLAGDQETQYF.

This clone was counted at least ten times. The DNA for the CDR3 is TGTGCCAGCAGCACCTTTCGGACAGGGATTAATGAAAAACTGTTTTTT. Its translation: CASSTFRTGINEKLFF. V gene TRBV5-6 combines with J gene TRBJ1-4, with 8 positions matching TRBD1. Germline assignment: CDR1 SGHDT and CDR2 YYEEEE. Trimming removed 4 bases from V and 4 bases from J; junction bases left unmatched: 9. The CDR3 spans 16 residues.

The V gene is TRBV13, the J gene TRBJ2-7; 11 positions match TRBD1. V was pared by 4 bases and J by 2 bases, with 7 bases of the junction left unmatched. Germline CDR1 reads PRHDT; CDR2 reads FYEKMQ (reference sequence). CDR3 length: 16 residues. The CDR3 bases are TGTGCCAGCAGCTGGGGACAGGGGGGCTACACCTACGAGCAGTACTTC. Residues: CASSWGQGGYTYEQYF.

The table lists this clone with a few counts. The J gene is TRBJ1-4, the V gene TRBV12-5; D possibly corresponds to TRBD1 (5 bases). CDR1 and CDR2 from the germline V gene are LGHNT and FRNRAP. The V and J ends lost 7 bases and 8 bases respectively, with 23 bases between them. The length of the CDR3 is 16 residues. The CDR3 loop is CASATEWGDNLEKLFF. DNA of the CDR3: TGTGCTAGTGCCACAGAATGGGGGGATAATTTAGAAAAACTGTTTTTT.

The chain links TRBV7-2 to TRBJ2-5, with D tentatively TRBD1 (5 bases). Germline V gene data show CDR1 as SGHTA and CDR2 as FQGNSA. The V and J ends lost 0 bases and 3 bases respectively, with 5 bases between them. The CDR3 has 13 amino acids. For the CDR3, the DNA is TGTGCCAGCAGCTTAGCACAGGAAGAGACCCAGTACTTC. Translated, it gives CASSLAQEETQYF.

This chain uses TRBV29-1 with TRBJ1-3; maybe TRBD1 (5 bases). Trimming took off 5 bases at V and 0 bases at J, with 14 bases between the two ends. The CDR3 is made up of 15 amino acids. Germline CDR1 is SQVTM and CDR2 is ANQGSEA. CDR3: CSVSFGGSSGNTIYF. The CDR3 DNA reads TGCAGCGTTAGCTTCGGGGGGAGCTCTGGAAACACCATATATTTT.

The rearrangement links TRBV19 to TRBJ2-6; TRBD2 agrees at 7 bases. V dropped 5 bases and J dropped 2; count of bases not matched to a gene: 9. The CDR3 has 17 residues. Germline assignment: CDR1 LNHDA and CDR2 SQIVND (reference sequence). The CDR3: CASSPWEGLAGANVLTF. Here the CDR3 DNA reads TGTGCCAGTAGTCCCTGGGAGGGTTTGGCTGGGGCCAACGTCCTGACTTTC. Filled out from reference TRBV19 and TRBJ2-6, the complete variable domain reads DGGITQSPKYLFRKEGQNVTLSCEQNLNHDAMYWYRQDPGQGLRLIYYSQIVNDFQKGDIAEGYSVSREKKESFPLTVTSAQKNPTAFYLCASSPWEGLAGANVLTFGAGSRLTVL.

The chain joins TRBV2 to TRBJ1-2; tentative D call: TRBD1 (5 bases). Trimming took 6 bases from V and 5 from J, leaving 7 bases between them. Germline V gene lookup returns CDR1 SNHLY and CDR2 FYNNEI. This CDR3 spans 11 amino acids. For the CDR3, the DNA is TGTGCCAGCAGAGACAGATATGGCTACACCTTC. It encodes CASRDRYGYTF.

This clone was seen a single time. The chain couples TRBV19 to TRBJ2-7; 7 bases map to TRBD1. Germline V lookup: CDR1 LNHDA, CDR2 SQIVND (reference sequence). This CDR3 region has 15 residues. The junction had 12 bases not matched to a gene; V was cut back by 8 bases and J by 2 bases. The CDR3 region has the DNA TGTGCCAGTTCAGAGGGACAGAGCTTTACCTACGAGCAGTACTTC. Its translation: CASSEGQSFTYEQYF.

This CDR3 is CASSASAYEQYF. The CDR3 coding sequence is TGCGCCAGCAGCGCCAGTGCCTACGAGCAGTACTTC. The J gene is TRBJ2-7, the V gene TRBV5-1, with unresolved D. V was pared by 4 bases and J by 2 bases, with 7 bases between. CDR1 and CDR2 from the germline V gene are SGHRS and YFSETQ. CDR3 length equals 12 residues.

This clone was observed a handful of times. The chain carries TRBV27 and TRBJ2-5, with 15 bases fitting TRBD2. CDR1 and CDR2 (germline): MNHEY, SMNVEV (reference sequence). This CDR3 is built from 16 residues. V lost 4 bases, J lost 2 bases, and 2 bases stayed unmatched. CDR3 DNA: TGTGCCAGCAGTTCCGGACTAGCGGGGGGGCAAGAGACCCAGTACTTC. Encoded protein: CASSSGLAGGQETQYF.

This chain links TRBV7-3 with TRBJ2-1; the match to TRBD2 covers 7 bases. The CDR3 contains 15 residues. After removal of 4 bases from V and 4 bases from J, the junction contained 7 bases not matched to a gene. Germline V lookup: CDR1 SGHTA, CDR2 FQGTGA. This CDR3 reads CASSSGAGEYNEQFF. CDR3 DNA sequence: TGTGCCAGCAGCTCCGGCGCGGGGGAATACAATGAGCAGTTCTTC.